This T cell receptor (beta chain) was identified in a study of T cells in localized non-small cell lung cancer. Trimming left V 1 base short and J 5 bases short, with 14 bases between. The CDR3 consists of 15 residues. The germline V gene encodes CDR1 LGHNA and CDR2 YNFKEQ. This clone was observed a single time. Sequencing used immunoSEQ multiplex PCR; TCRdb keeps in-frame clones, though not all of them. The sample contains just under 80,000 clones, 80% of which appear only once. The clonotype was recovered from a female donor aged 60 or older with stage I lung adenocarcinoma. This specimen was peripheral blood, taken before any cancer treatment. The J gene is TRBJ1-2, the V gene TRBV4-2; D is undetermined. The CDR3 loop reads CASSQVAEVGYGYTF. The DNA of the CDR3 is TGTGCCAGCAGCCAAGTAGCTGAAGTTGGATATGGCTACACCTTC.